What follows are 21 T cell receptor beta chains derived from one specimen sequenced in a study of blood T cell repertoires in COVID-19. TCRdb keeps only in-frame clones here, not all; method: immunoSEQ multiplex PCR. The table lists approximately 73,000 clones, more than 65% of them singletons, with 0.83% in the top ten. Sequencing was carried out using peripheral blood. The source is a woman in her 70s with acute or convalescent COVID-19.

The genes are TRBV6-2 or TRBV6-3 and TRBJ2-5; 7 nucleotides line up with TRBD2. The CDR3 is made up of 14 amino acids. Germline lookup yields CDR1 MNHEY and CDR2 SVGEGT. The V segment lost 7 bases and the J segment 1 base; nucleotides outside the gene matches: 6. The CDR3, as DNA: TGTGCCAGCAACCCAGGCGGGGGCCAAGAGACCCAGTACTTC. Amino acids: CASNPGGGQETQYF.

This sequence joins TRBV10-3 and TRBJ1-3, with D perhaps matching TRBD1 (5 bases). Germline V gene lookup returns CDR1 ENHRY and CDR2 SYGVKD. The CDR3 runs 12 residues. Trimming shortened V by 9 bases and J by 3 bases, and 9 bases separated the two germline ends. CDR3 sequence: CAMTASGNTIYF. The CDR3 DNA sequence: TGTGCCATGACAGCAAGTGGAAACACCATATATTTT.

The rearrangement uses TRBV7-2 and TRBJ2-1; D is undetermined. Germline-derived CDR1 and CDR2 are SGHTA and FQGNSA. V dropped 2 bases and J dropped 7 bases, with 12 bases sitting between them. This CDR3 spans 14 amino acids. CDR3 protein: CASSLHGSLNEQFF. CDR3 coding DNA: TGTGCCAGCAGCTTACATGGCTCCCTGAATGAGCAGTTCTTC.

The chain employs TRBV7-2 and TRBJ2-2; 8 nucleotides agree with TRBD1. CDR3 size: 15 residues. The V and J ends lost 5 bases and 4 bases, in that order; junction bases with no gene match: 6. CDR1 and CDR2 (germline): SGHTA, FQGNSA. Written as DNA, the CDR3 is TGTGCCAGCAGCCCTCAGGGGGCCGGCACCGGGGAGCTGTTTTTT. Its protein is CASSPQGAGTGELFF.

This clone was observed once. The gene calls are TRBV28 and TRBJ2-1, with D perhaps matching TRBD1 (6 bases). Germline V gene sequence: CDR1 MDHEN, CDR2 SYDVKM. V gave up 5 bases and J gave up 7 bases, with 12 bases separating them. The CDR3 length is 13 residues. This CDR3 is CASSMIQGNEQFF. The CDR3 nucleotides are TGTGCCAGCAGTATGATCCAGGGGAATGAGCAGTTCTTC.

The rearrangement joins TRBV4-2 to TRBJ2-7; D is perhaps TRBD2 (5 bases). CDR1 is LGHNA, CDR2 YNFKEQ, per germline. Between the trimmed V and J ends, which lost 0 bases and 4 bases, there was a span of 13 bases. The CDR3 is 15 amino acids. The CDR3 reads CASSQEPGSGYEQYF. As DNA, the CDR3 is TGTGCCAGCAGCCAAGAACCAGGCTCGGGGTACGAGCAGTACTTC.

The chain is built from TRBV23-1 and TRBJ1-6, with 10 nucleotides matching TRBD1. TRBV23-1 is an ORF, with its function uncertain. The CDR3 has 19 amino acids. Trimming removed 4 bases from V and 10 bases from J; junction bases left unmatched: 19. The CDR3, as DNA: TGCGCCAGCAGTCTTTGGTCGCGGGGGGACAGGGGTGGTCGATCACCCCTCCACTTT. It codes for CASSLWSRGDRGGRSPLHF.

The CDR3 nucleotides read TGCAGCGTTGAACACGTCGCAGGACAGTATTATTATGGCTACACCTTC. It translates to CSVEHVAGQYYYGYTF. This sequence joins TRBV29-1 and TRBJ1-2, with D perhaps matching TRBD1 (6 bases). Germline-derived CDR1 and CDR2 are SQVTM and ANQGSEA. This CDR3 is built from 16 residues. Trimming stripped 2 bases from V and 5 bases from J, with 21 bases between.

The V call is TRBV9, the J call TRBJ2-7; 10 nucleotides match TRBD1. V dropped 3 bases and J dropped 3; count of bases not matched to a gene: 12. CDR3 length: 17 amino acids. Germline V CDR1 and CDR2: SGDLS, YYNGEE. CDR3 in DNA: TGTGCCAGCAGCGAGGGACAGGGGATGCGAGCCGACTACGAGCAGTACTTC. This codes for CASSEGQGMRADYEQYF.

CDR3 sequence: CASSLAGGQGFEQYF. The CDR3 DNA is TGTGCCAGCAGCTTGGCTGGGGGACAGGGGTTCGAGCAGTACTTC. The chain recombines TRBV5-4 with TRBJ2-7; 10 nucleotides match TRBD1. Looked up from germline, CDR1 is SGHNT and CDR2 is YYREEE (reference sequence). The junction had 6 bases not matched to a gene; V was cut back by 0 bases and J by 6 bases. The CDR3 consists of 15 residues. Variable domain in full (rest from reference TRBV5-4 and TRBJ2-7): ETGVTQSPTHLIKTRGQQVTLRCSSQSGHNTVSWYQQALGQGPQFIFQYYREEENGRGNFPPRFSGLQFPNYSSELNVNALELDDSALYLCASSLAGGQGFEQYFGPGTRLTVT.

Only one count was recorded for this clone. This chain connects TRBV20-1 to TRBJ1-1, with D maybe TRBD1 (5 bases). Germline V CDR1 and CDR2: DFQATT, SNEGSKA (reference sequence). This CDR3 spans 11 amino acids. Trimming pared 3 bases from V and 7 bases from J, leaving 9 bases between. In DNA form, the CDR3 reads TGCAGTGCTAGGAAGGACAATGAAGCTTTCTTT. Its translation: CSARKDNEAFF.

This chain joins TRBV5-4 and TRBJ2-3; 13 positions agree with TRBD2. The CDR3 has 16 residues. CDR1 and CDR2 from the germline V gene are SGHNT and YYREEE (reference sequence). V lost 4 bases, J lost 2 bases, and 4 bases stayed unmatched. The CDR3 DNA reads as TGTGCCAGCAGCCCGGGACTAGCGGGATCCACAGATACGCAGTATTTT. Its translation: CASSPGLAGSTDTQYF.

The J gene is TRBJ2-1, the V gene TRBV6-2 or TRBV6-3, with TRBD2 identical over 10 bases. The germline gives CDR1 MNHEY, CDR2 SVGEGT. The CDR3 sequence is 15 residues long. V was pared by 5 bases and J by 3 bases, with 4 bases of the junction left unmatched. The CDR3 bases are TGTGCCAGCAGTCGGACTAGCGGAAACTACAATGAGCAGTTCTTC. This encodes CASSRTSGNYNEQFF.

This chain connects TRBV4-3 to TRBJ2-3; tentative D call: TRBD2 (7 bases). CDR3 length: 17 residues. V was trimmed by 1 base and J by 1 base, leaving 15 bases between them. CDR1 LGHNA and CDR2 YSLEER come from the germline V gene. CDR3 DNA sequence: TGCGCCAGCAGCCAAGGGGGGGGCGTAGGCGGCACAGATACGCAGTATTTT. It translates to CASSQGGGVGGTDTQYF.

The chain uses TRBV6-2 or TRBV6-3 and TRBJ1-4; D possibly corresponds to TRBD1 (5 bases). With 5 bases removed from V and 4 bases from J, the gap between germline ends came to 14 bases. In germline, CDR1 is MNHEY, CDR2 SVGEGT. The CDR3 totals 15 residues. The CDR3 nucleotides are TGTGCCAGCAGTGGCAGGGAGGGAGGTAATGAAAAACTGTTTTTT. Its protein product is CASSGREGGNEKLFF.

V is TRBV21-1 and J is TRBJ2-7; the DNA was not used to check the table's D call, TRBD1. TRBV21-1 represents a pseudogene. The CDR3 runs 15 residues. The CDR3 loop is CASTLEGDPSNEQYF. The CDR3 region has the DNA TGTGCCAGCACTCTCGAGGGGGACCCCTCTAACGAGCAGTACTTC.

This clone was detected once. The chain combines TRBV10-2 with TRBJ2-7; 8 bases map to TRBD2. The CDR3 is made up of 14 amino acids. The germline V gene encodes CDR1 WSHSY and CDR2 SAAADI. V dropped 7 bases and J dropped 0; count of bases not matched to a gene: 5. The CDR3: CASTLAGNSYEQYF. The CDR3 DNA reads TGCGCCAGCACGTTAGCGGGAAACTCCTACGAGCAGTACTTC.

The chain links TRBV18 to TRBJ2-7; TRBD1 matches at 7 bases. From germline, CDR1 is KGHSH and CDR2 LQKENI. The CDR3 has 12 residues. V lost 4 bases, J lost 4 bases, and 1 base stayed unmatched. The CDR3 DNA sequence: TGTGCCAGCTCACAGGACAGGTACGAGCAGTACTTC. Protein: CASSQDRYEQYF.

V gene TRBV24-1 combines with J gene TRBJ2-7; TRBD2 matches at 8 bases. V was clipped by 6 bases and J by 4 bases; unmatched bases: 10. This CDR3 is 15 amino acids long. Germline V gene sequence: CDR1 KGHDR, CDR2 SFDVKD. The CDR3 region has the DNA TGTGCCACCAGTAGTAACGGGAGGGCCTCGTACGAGCAGTACTTC. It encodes CATSSNGRASYEQYF.

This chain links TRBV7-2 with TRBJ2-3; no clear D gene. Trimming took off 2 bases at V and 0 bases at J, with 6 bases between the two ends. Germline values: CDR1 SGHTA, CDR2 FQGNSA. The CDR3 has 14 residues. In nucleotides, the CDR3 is TGTGCCAGCAGCTTACTCCCTAGCACAGATACGCAGTATTTT. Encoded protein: CASSLLPSTDTQYF.

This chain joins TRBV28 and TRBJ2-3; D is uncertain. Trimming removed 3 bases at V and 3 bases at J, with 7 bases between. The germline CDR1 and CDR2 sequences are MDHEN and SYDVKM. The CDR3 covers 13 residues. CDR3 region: CASSLIQTDTQYF. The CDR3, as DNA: TGTGCCAGCAGTTTGATCCAGACAGATACGCAGTATTTT.